Below, 5 T cell receptor beta chains from the same sample are listed, as sequenced in a study of T cells after yellow fever vaccination. One entry per CDR3 protein results from TCRdb running MiXCR on the 5' RACE reads. Of hundreds of thousands of distinct CDR3 sequences detected, roughly 17% appear once; the ten largest clones hold around 16%. The sample in question was PBMCs, obtained 5 days after the first yellow fever vaccination. These receptors were collected from a man in his late teens or twenties who received the YFV17D yellow fever vaccine.

The chain uses TRBV29-1 and TRBJ1-2; no definite D call. The germline V and J ends were trimmed by 7 bases and 7 bases, with 16 bases remaining between them. CDR3 length: 12 residues. Germline V gene sequence: CDR1 SQVTM, CDR2 ANQGSEA. The CDR3 DNA is TGCAGCGCCTCAGAGGGCGGGGTTGGCTACACCTTC. It yields the protein CSASEGGVGYTF.

V and J are TRBV2 and TRBJ2-2, with D perhaps assigned TRBD1 or TRBD2 (5 bases each). Trimming took 10 bases from V and 4 from J, leaving 19 bases between them. CDR1 is SNHLY and CDR2 is FYNNEI in the germline V gene. This CDR3 has 15 amino acids. The CDR3 DNA reads as TGTGCCAACACCCCCGGGGCCTCCCCCACCGGGGAGCTGTTTTTT. This encodes CANTPGASPTGELFF.

This clonotype was seen many times. The chain uses TRBV6-5 and TRBJ1-6, with TRBD1 matching 9 bases. V dropped 3 bases and J dropped 9; count of bases not matched to a gene: 12. This CDR3 has 17 residues. Germline V gene data show CDR1 as MNHEY and CDR2 as SVGAGI. This CDR3 is CASSYWVPGQGGSPLHF. CDR3 nucleotides: TGTGCCAGCAGTTATTGGGTCCCGGGACAGGGTGGTTCACCCCTCCACTTT.

This clonotype was picked up a small number of times. The chain recombines TRBV6-4 with TRBJ2-3; weak D call: TRBD2 (7 bases). This CDR3 is built from 15 residues. With 3 bases removed from V and 4 bases from J, the gap between germline ends came to 14 bases. CDR1 is MRHNA, CDR2 SNTAGT, per germline. The CDR3 region is CASSEWGGLADTQYF. The CDR3 DNA follows: TGTGCCAGCAGTGAGTGGGGGGGCCTGGCAGATACGCAGTATTTT.

The CDR3 reads CASSLVFSRGNVEQFF. As DNA, the CDR3 is TGTGCCAGCAGCTTAGTCTTTAGTAGGGGGAATGTTGAGCAGTTCTTC. This chain joins TRBV7-2 and TRBJ2-1, with a tentative D call TRBD1 (6 bases). Germline assignment: CDR1 SGHTA and CDR2 FQGNSA. V dropped 1 base and J dropped 9 bases, with 19 bases sitting between them. The CDR3 covers 16 residues.